The source of this TCR beta chain is a study of cytomegalovirus exposure and HLA in healthy donors (dated by TCRdb to 2015 to 2018). Context from the whole study: According to an earlier analysis of 550 to 750 of the donors, about 179 million T cells yielded 90 million to 130 million unique TCR beta sequences and approximately 300 Gb of sequence data. An early release covering around 630 HLA-typed donors comprised roughly 300 gigabases of sequencing data and tens of millions of unique TCR sequences. The genetic ancestry cluster associated with self-reported Caucasian donors included around 76% of the approximately 410 genotyped donors. The aim of the study was to test whether cataloging public T cell receptors could identify signatures of past pathogen exposure. The study used immunosequencing to profile the T cell repertoires of 600 to 850 subjects and linked those repertoires to cytomegalovirus serostatus. A separate validation cohort of roughly 110 different subjects was used in addition to the approximately 700-subject first cohort. The study combined high-throughput TCR immunosequencing, statistical association of individual TCRs with disease status, and machine learning to predict cytomegalovirus infection status. To study patterns of TCR occurrence, a later analysis re-analyzed previously published TCR beta repertoires from around 670 donors and added high-resolution HLA genotyping. The later analysis used no new phenotypic data to find candidate immune exposures, relying instead on TCR beta sequences and their occurrence across donors. An earlier analysis of fewer than 750 of the donors used high-throughput TCR beta sequencing to judge whether each TCR beta V gene segment behaved as functional or pseudogenic. Alongside the repertoire data, information on donor age, sex, ethnicity and CMV serostatus was compiled. Genome-wide SNP genotypes for about 55% of the roughly 670 donors were used in a later genetic analysis, which treated that subset as a discovery cohort. Every discovery cohort repertoire had been produced on one sequencing platform. Class I and class II HLA loci were covered by the typing at four-digit resolution. The number of typed donors differed by locus: about 620-630 for A, B, C, DRB1 and DQB1; 500 to 550 for DQA1; around 580 for DPA1; and roughly 470 for DPB1. Roughly 5 DR-DQ haplotypes were handled as single units for association and clustering, since linkage in the cohort was strong. Across 300 to 400 genotyped donors of the cohort, an average of roughly 230,000 unique TCR beta nucleotide sequences per donor were sequenced, and about a sixth of those sequences were non-productive. On the study overall, not on this receptor specifically: The classifier was reported to diagnose cytomegalovirus status with high specificity and sensitivity in both the original and validation cohorts. In a later genetic analysis, a missense DCLRE1C variant was associated with V-gene and J-gene trimming of TCR beta chains, and the association was replicated in an independent cohort. In a later analysis, several top co-occurrence clusters were reported to appear linked to parvovirus B19, influenza, CMV and Epstein-Barr virus. For the cohort, immune exposure information was limited to CMV serostatus. A further reported finding was that TCR beta sequences accurately predicted the HLA-A and HLA-B alleles for most subjects in the first cohort. Compared with the approximately 600-donor mean, donors in an Asian-associated ancestry cluster had fewer N-insertions in productive TCRs, according to a later genetic analysis. According to the authors, the approach could potentially be generalized to other disease states and immunological phenotypes. HLA typing was unavailable for some donors at each locus, so association tests used only the typed subset. In this cohort, only TCR beta chains were sequenced, and detectable features were limited by the absence of alpha or paired-chain data. A total of about 180 TCR beta chains were listed by the study as associated with cytomegalovirus. When HLA alleles, especially DR and DQ, strongly co-occurred, TCR associations were difficult to assign to individual alleles. Sequencing depth was assumed to be roughly uniform across donors in the presence/absence analyses, though that assumption may not hold. In a later analysis, TCR association rates were found to vary across HLA loci, with the most associated TCRs seen for DRB1 alleles and the fewest for HLA-C alleles. In an earlier analysis of several hundred of the donors, most TCR beta V segments were observed in productive rearrangements about 90% or about 30% of the time, broadly matching IMGT annotations. In a later analysis, HLA-associated TCR beta chains showed more clonal expansion and lower generation probabilities than non-associated chains that were equally common. Because counts were too low, roughly 17 rarely observed V segments, including chromosome 9 orphons, were left out of the earlier analysis of about 500 of the donors. Most TCR sequences were seen in very few donors, while some public TCRs were found in many individuals. A few of the identified cytomegalovirus-associated TCR beta chains were confirmed in vitro to be specific for cytomegalovirus antigens. Correlated functional status among segregating V segments might reflect linkage disequilibrium, but an unknown experimental factor could not be ruled out. Some IMGT-functional V segments, including TRBV6-2 and TRBV6-3, could not be distinguished by the 87-base-pair reads and were therefore excluded. In a later analysis, 16,951 TCR beta sequences were associated with specific HLA alleles at a false discovery rate of 0.05. Most CMV-associated TCR beta chains appeared to be HLA-restricted in a later analysis, and the HLA associations seemed to be driven largely by CMV exposure. A cluster of highly shared sequence variants was judged likely to be a technical artifact of the sequencing pipeline.

The cohort consisted of some 670 healthy bone marrow donors. All cohort members were sampled while nominally healthy, although unrecorded immune exposures were likely present. The donor was CMV seronegative and belonged to the group of 320 or so seronegative cohort members. A peripheral blood sample was provided by each donor, and peripheral blood mononuclear cells were used for TCR beta sequencing. The Qiagen DNeasy Blood Extraction Kit was used to extract genomic DNA from the blood cell samples. Library creation used the immunoSEQ multiplex PCR assay. The multiplex PCR relied on a mix of 60 forward primers for TCR Vbeta segments and 13 reverse primers for TCR Jbeta segments. The CDR3 region of rearranged TCR beta genes was amplified from genomic DNA with a multiplex PCR assay. The Illumina HiSeq System was used to sequence the amplified TCR beta libraries as 87-base-pair reads. As for how the authors treated the data: In a later analysis, some 80 million unique TCR beta chains were counted across the 666 repertoires, and around 11 million of these chains were shared by at least two donors. Raw reads were error-corrected and collapsed into unique sequences with a nearest-neighbor algorithm that merged closely related sequences to remove PCR and sequencing errors. CDR3 sequences were aligned to IMGT reference sequences to assign V, D and J gene segments. Each retained sequence needed at least a six-nucleotide match to both a V gene segment and a J gene segment. A rearrangement counted as productive if the CDR3 had no stop codons and remained in frame with V and J, and every other rearrangement counted as non-productive. Following IMGT convention, CDR3 was defined as the stretch from the second conserved V-encoded cysteine to the conserved J-encoded phenylalanine. Sequences without an unambiguous match to a single V gene segment were excluded from the earlier analysis of 500 to 700 of the donors. An earlier analysis of around 600 of the donors classified V segments as functional when productive rearrangements were above 56.7% and as segregating when the standard deviation between donors was above 5%. A statistical classification framework was developed to diagnose cytomegalovirus status using the catalog of TCR beta chain sequences. A later analysis assigned V and J genes by comparing TCR nucleotide sequences with IMGT/GENE-DB human TR gene sequences. The TCRdist pipeline was used in a later analysis to assign CDR3 sequences and most-parsimonious VDJ recombination scenarios. In a later analysis, each TCR beta chain was defined by its CDR3 amino acid sequence together with its V-gene family, and reads lacking a unique V-gene family were excluded. To address suspected cross-contamination and a sequencing artifact, a later analysis removed roughly 640 highly shared, low-generation-probability nucleotide sequences. In a later analysis, a clonal expansion index was calculated for each public chain from normalized within-repertoire ranks of inferred template counts. In a later analysis, generation probabilities were computed with a VDJ recombination model fitted to out-of-frame rearrangements, and the resulting probabilities were checked against IGoR. A later analysis scored TCR-TCR, TCR-HLA and TCR-CMV co-occurrence with hypergeometric tests, applying a repertoire-size bias correction to TCR pairs. A later analysis estimated false discovery rates by permuting HLA or CMV assignments 20 times. A later analysis grouped co-occurring TCRs with DBSCAN, adding TCRdist sequence similarity when clustering within HLA-allele-positive subsets. Repertoires with fewer than 30,000 or more than 120,000 public chains, plus five repertoires with anomalous nucleotide sharing, were excluded from co-occurrence clustering. This is the immuneACCESS table as TCRdb keeps it, with only in-frame sequences that have V and J called. A part of the clones is gone; compared with another copy, unresolved V genes explain less than half, and the rest is unexplained. V and J calls and clone size are as listed in that table; D and trimming were resolved from the DNA. For this sample there are 190,000 or so clones; roughly four fifths appear just once. The top ten hold roughly 1.5% of the sample.

The CDR3 covers 13 residues, taking in both the cysteine and the phenylalanine. Left in the record is the CDR3 DNA by itself, 39 bases read in frame from the first base. V loses 2 bases, J loses 5 bases, and the germline ends lie 12 bases apart. Taken from the germline V gene (reference sequence), the CDR1 and CDR2 loops are GTSNPN and SVGIG. This clone was detected only once. Its recognized antigen is unknown. It has no much larger one-base neighbor in the sample; base qualities were not kept. The sequence was obtained from a man between 50 and 59 years old in good health and CMV-seronegative. Recombination joined TRBV30 with TRBJ1-2, with no D gene named confidently. Sequencing input: PBMCs. This receptor has the CDR3 CAWSHGRVYGYTF. The bases read TGTGCCTGGAGTCACGGGAGAGTGTATGGCTACACCTTC.